This note documents a single T cell receptor beta chain sequence. The data are from a study of metastatic and nonmetastatic thyroid tumors. About the study: Across peripheral blood and tumor or nodule tissue samples taken from malignant and benign thyroid patients, the repertoires were compared with one another.

Authors' methods: The distant-metastasis classifier for papillary thyroid cancer was built from CDR3 differences across clinicopathological groups. TCRdb re-called clones from the PCR reads using MiXCR. These V and J calls derive from TCRdb rather than the authors' analysis. The repertoire holds tens of thousands of clones, with over 25% as singletons. The CDR3 is 11 residues long. Germline values: CDR1 DFQATT, CDR2 SNEGSKA (reference sequence). Thyroid surgery was performed in patients who had received no treatment beforehand. Sequencing was performed on blood. The clonotype was recovered from a male donor with papillary thyroid cancer or a benign thyroid nodule (not recorded which). Some clones in this sample may be carry-over from other donors' samples. The chain is built from TRBV20-1 and TRBJ2-1; 8 bases are shared with TRBD2. The CDR3 region is CRAGAEVAQFF. The CDR3 DNA is TGCAGAGCGGGAGCAGAGGTTGCGCAGTTCTTC.